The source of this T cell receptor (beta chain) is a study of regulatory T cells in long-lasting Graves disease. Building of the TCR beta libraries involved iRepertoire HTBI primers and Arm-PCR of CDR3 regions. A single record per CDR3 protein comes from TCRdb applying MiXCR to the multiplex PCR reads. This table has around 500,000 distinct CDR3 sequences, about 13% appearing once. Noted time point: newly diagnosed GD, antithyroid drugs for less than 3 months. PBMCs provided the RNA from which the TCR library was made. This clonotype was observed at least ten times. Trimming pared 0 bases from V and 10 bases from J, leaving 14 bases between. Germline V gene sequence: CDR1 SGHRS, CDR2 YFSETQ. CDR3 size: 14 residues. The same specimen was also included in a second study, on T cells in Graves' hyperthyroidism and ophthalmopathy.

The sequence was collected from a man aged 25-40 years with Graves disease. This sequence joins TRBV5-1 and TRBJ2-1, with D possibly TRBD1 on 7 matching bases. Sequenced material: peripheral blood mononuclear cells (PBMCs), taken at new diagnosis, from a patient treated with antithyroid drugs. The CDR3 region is CASSLVAGGWEQFF. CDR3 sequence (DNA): TGCGCCAGCAGCTTGGTAGCAGGGGGGTGGGAGCAGTTCTTC.